The text below deals with one T cell receptor beta chain. This specimen comes from a study of beta chain features in type 1 diabetes. The CDR3 is 15 amino acids. Trimming took off 4 bases at V and 0 bases at J, with 12 bases between the two ends. Germline lookup yields CDR1 SGDLS and CDR2 YYNGEE. Expressed TCRB transcripts were sequenced because the entire RNA isolate underwent reverse transcription. This table comes from immunoSEQ multiplex PCR, and its TCRdb copy is limited to in-frame clones, with some not included. The sample carries about 320,000 clones, approximately 14% recorded once. This sequence was found in a man aged 25 to 40 in good health. V usage is TRBV9 and J usage is TRBJ2-3; D ambiguous. What was sequenced was central memory CD4+ T cells from blood. The CDR3 DNA follows: TGTGCCAGCAGCCTCGCGGCAGAGAGCACAGATACGCAGTATTTT. It codes for CASSLAAESTDTQYF.